This T cell receptor (beta chain) stems from a study of blood T cell repertoires in COVID-19. Study background: Samples representing acute and convalescent COVID-19 were sourced from the United States, Italy and Spain. T cells, B-cell-depleted T cells, or PBMCs supplied cDNA or gDNA.

Original processing notes: Scientists estimated how many nucleated cells there were by amplifying reference gene primers. Data came from immunoSEQ multiplex PCR; TCRdb stores just in-frame clones and leaves some out. V and J calls and clone size come straight from that table; D and trimming were deduced from the DNA. This sample has about 300,000 clones, with around 84% found just once. This CDR3 contains 12 residues. Germline loops: CDR1 LNHDA, CDR2 SQIVND (reference sequence). V dropped 5 bases and J dropped 4 bases, with 8 bases sitting between them. The V and J genes are TRBV19 and TRBJ1-2; unclear D gene. Specimen: peripheral blood. The TCR sequence derives from a man aged 65-85 years with acute or convalescent COVID-19. In DNA form, the CDR3 reads TGTGCCAGTAGTGTCCGTTCCTATGGCTACACCTTC. It specifies CASSVRSYGYTF.